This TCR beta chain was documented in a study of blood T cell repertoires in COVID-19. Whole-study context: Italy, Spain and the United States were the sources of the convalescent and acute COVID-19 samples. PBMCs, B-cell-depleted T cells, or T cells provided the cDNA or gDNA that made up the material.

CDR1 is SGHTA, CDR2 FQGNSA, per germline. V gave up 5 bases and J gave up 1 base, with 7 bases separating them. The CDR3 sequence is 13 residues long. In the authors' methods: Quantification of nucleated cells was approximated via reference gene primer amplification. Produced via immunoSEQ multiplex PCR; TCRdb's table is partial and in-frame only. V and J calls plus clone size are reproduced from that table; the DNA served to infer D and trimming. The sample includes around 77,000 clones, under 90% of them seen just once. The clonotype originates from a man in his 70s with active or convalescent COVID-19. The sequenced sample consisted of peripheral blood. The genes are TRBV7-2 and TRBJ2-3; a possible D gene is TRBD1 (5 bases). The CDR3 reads CASSPRGTDTQYF. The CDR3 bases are TGTGCCAGCAGCCCCAGGGGCACAGATACGCAGTATTTT.